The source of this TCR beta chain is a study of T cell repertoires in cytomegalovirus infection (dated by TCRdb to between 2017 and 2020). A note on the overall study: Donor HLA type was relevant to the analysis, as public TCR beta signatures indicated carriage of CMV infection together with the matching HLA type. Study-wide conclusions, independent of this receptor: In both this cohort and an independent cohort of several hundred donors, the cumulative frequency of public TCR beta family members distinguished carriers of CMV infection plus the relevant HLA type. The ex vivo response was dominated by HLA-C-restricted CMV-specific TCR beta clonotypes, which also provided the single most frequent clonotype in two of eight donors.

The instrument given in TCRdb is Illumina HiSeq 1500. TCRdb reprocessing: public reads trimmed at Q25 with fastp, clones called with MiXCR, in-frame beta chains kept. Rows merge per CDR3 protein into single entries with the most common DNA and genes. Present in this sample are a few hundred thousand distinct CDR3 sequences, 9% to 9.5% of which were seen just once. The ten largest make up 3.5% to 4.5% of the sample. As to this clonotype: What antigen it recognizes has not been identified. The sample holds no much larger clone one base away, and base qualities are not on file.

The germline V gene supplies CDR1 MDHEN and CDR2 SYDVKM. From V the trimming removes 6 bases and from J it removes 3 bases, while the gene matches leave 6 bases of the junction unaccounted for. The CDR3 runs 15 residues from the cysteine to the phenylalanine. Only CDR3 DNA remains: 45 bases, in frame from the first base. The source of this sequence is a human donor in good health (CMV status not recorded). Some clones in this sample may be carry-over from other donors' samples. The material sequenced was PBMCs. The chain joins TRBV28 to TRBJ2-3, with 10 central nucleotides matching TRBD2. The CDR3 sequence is CASRRASGRTDTQYF. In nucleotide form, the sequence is TGTGCCAGCAGGCGGGCTAGCGGGAGAACAGATACGCAGTATTTT.